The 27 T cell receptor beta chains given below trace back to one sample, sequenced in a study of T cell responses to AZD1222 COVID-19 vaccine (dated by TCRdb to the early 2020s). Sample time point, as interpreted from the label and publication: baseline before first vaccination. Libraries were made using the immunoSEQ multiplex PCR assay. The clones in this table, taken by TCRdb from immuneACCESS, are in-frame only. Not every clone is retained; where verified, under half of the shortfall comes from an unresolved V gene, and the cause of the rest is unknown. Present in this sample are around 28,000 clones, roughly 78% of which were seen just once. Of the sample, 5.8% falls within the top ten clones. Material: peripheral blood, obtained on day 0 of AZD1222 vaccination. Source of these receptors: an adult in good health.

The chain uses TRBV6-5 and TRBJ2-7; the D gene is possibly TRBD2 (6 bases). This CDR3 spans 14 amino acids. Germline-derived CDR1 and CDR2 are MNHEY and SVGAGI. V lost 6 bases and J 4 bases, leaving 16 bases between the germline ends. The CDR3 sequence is CASRPSPLAYEQYV. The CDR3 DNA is TGTGCCAGCAGACCGTCCCCCCTAGCGTACGAGCAGTACGTC.

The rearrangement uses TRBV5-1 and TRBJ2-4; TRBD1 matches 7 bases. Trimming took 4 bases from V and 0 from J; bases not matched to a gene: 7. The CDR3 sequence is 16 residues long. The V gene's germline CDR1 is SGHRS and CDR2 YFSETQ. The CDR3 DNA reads TGCGCCAGCAGCCCCGGACAGGCAATAGCCAAAAACATTCAGTACTTC. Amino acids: CASSPGQAIAKNIQYF.

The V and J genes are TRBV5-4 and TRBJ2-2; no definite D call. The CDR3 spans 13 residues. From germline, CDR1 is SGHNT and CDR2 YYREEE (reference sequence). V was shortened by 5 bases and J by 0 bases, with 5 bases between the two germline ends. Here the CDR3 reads CASRGPNTGELFF. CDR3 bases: TGTGCCAGCAGGGGCCCGAACACCGGGGAGCTGTTTTTT.

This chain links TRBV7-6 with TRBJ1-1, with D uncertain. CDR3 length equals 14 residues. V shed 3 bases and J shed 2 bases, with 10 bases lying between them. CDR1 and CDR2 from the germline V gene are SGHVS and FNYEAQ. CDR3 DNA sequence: TGTGCCAGCAGCTTCCGGACGGACAACACTGAAGCTTTCTTT. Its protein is CASSFRTDNTEAFF. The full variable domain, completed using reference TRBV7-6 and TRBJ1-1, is GAGVSQSPRYKVTKRGQDVALRCDPISGHVSLYWYRQALGQGPEFLTYFNYEAQQDKSGLPNDRFSAERPEGSISTLTIQRTEQRDSAMYRCASSFRTDNTEAFFGQGTRLTVV.

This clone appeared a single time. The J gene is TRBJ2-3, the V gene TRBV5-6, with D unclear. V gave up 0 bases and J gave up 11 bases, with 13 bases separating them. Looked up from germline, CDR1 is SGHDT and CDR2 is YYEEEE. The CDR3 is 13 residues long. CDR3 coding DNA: TGTGCCAGCAGCTTGGCCGGCACAGAAAAGCAGTATTTT. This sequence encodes CASSLAGTEKQYF.

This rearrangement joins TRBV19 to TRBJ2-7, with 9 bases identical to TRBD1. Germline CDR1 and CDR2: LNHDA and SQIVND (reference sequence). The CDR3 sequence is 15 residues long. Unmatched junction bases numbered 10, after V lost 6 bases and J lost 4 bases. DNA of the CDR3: TGTGCCAGTAGCCCTCTGGGGACAGGGTTATACGAGCAGTACTTC. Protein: CASSPLGTGLYEQYF.

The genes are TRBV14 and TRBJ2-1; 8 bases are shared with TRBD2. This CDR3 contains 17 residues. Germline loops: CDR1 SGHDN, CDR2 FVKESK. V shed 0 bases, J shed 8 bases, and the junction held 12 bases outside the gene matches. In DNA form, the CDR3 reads TGTGCCAGCAGCCAAGATAAAGGACTAGCACGTTTGGATGAGCAGTTCTTC. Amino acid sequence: CASSQDKGLARLDEQFF.

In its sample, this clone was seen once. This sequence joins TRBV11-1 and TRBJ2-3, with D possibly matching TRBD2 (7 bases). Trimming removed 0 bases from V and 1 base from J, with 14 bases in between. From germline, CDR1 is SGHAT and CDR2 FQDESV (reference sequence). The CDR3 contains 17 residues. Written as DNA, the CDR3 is TGTGCCAGCAGCTTAGCGCTCGGGGGGCGCGGCACAGATACGCAGTATTTT. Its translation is CASSLALGGRGTDTQYF.

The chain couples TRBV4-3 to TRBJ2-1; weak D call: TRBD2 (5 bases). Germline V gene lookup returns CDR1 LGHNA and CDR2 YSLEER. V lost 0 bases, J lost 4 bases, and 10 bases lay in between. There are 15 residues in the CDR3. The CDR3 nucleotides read TGCGCCAGCAGCCAAGATGGGAGTCGGTACAATGAGCAGTTCTTC. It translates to CASSQDGSRYNEQFF.

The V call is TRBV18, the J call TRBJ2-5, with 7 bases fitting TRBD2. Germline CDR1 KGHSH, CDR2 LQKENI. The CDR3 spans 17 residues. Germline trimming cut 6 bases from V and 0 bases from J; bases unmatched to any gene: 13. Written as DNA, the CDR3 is TGTGCCAGCTCGCCTCGAATTGCGGGAGCGTACCAAGAGACCCAGTACTTC. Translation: CASSPRIAGAYQETQYF.

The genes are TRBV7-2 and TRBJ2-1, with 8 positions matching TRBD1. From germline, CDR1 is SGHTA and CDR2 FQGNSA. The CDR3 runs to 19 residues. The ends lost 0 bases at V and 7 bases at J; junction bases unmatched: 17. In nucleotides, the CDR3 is TGTGCCAGCAGCTTAGCCCACGTACTTGCAGGGGGCCGGGTTAATGAGCAGTTCTTC. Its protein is CASSLAHVLAGGRVNEQFF.

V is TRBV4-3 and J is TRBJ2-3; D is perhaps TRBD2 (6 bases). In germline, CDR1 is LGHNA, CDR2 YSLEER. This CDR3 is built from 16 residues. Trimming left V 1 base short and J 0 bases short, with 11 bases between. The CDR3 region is CASSQGGIGSTDTQYF. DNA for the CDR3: TGCGCCAGCAGCCAAGGCGGGATTGGTAGCACAGATACGCAGTATTTT.

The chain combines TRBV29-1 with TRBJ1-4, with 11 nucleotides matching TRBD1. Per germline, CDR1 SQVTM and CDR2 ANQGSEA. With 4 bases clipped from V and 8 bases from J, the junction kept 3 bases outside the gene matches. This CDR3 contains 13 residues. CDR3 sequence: CSVAGTGGEKLFF. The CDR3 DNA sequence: TGCAGCGTTGCCGGGACAGGGGGGGAAAAACTGTTTTTT.

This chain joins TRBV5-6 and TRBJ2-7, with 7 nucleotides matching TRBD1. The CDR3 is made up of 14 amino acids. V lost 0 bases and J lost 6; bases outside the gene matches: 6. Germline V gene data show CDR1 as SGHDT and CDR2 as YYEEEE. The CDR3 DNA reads TGTGCCAGCAGCTTGGGTCACAGGGGTGGCGAGCAGTACTTC. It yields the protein CASSLGHRGGEQYF.

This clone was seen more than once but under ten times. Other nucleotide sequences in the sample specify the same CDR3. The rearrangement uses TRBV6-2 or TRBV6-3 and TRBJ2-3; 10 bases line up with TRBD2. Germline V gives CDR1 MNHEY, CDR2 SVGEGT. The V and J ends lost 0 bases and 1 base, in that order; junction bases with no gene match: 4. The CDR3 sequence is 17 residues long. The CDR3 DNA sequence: TGTGCCAGCAGTTACTCGTCGCTAGCGGGAGGCACAGATACGCAGTATTTT. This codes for CASSYSSLAGGTDTQYF.

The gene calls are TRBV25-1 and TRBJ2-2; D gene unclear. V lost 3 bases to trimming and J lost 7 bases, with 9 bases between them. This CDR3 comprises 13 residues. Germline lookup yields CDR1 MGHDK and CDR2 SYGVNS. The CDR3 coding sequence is TGTGCCAGCAGTGAGAGGTTCGACGGGGAGCTGTTTTTT. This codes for CASSERFDGELFF. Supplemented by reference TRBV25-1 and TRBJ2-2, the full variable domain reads EADIYQTPRYLVIGTGKKITLECSQTMGHDKMYWYQQDPGMELHLIHYSYGVNSTEKGDLSSESTVSRIRTEHFPLTLESARPSHTSQYLCASSERFDGELFFGEGSRLTVL.

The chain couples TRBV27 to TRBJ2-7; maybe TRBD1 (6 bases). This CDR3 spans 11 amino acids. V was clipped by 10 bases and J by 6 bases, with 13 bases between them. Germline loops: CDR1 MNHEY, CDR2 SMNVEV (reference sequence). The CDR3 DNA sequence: TGTGCCACCGGACAGTTTGGCGAGCAGTACTTC. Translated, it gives CATGQFGEQYF.

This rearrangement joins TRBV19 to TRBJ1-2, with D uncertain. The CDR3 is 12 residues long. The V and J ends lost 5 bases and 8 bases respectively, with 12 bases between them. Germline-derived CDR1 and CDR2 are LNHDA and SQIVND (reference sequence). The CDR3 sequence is CASSLRQGGYTF. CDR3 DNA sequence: TGTGCCAGTAGTCTCCGACAAGGAGGCTACACCTTC. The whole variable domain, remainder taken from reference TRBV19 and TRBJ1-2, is DGGITQSPKYLFRKEGQNVTLSCEQNLNHDAMYWYRQDPGQGLRLIYYSQIVNDFQKGDIAEGYSVSREKKESFPLTVTSAQKNPTAFYLCASSLRQGGYTFGSGTRLTVV.

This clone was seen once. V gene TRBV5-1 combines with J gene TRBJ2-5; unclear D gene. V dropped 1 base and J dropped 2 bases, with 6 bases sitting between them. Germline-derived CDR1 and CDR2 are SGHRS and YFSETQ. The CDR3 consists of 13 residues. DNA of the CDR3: TGCGCCAGCAGCTTGAACGATCAAGAGACCCAGTACTTC. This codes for CASSLNDQETQYF.

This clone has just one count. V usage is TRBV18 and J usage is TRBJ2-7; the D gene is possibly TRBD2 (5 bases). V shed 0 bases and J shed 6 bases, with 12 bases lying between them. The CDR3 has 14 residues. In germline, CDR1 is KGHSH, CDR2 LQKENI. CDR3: CASSPPLAALEQYF. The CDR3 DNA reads TGTGCCAGCTCACCACCGCTAGCAGCCCTCGAGCAGTACTTC.

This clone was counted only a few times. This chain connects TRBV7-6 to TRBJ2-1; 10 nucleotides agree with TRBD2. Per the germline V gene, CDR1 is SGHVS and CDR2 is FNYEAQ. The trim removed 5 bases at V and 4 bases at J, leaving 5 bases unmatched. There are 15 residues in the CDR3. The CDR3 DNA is TGTGCCAGCAGCCGTACAGCGGGGGGGTACAATGAGCAGTTCTTC. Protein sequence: CASSRTAGGYNEQFF.

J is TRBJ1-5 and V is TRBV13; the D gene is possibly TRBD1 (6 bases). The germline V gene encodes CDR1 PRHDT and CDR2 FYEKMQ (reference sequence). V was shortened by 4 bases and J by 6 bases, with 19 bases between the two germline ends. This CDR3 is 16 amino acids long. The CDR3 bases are TGTGCCAGCAGCTCGTCCGGGGGGGGCGTTGGTCAGCCCCAGCATTTT. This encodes CASSSSGGGVGQPQHF. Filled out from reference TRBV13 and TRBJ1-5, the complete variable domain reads AAGVIQSPRHLIKEKRETATLKCYPIPRHDTVYWYQQGPGQDPQFLISFYEKMQSDKGSIPDRFSAQQFSDYHSELNMSSLELGDSALYFCASSSSGGGVGQPQHFGDGTRLSIL.

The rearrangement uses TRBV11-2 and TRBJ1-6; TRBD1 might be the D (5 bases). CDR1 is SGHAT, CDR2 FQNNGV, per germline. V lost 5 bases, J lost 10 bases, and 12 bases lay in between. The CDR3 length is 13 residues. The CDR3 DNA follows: TGTGCCAGCAGCCGTGGGGAGGGGTCACCCCTCCACTTT. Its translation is CASSRGEGSPLHF. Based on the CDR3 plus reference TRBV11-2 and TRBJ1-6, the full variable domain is EAGVAQSPRYKIIEKRQSVAFWCNPISGHATLYWYQQILGQGPKLLIQFQNNGVVDDSQLPKDRFSAERLKGVDSTLKIQPAKLEDSAVYLCASSRGEGSPLHFGNGTRLTVT.

The CDR3 sequence is CASSWTGATGELFF. The DNA of the CDR3 is TGTGCCAGCAGTTGGACAGGAGCCACCGGGGAGCTGTTTTTT. The chain is built from TRBV2 and TRBJ2-2, with TRBD1 matching over 7 bases. Germline trimming cut 5 bases from V and 4 bases from J; bases unmatched to any gene: 4. Germline CDR1 and CDR2: SNHLY and FYNNEI. This CDR3 is 14 amino acids long.

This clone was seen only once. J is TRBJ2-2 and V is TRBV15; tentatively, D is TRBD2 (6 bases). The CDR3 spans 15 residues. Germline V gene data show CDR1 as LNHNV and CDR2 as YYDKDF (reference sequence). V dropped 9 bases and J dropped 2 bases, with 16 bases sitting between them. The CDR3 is CATKFGGLNTGELFF. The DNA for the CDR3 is TGTGCCACAAAATTCGGGGGTCTTAACACCGGGGAGCTGTTTTTT.

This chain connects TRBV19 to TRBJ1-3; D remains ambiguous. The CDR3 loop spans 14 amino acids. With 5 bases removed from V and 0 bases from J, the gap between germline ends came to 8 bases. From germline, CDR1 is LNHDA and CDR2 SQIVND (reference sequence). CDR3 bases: TGTGCCAGTAGTTTGTATTTCTCTGGAAACACCATATATTTT. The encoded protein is CASSLYFSGNTIYF.

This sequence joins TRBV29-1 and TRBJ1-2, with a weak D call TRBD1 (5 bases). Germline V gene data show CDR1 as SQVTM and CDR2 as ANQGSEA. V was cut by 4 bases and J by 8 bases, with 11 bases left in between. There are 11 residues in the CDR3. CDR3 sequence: CSVVWTFGYTF. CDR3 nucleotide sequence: TGCAGCGTTGTGTGGACATTCGGCTACACCTTC.